Below are 10 T cell receptor beta chains sequenced from a single sample in a study of monozygotic twins with inflammatory bowel disease. TCRdb re-called the 5' RACE reads; one entry per CDR3 protein, DNA not given. The sample table includes around 380,000 distinct CDR3 sequences. Sequenced: blood. The receptors come from a human donor with ulcerative colitis or Crohn's disease, or a healthy co-twin of an affected twin (not recorded which).

V gene TRBV28 combines with J gene TRBJ1-4. The CDR3 extends over 15 amino acids. The germline gives CDR1 MDHEN, CDR2 SYDVKM. CDR3 residues: CASREGGSINEKLFF.

The chain employs TRBV5-1 and TRBJ1-3; the D call of TRBD1 rests on TCRdb alone, since no DNA is present to check it. The CDR3 spans 13 residues. The germline CDR1 and CDR2 sequences are SGHRS and YFSETQ. The CDR3: CASGTGTGNTIYF. Full variable domain (missing parts from reference TRBV5-1 and TRBJ1-3): KAGVTQTPRYLIKTRGQQVTLSCSPISGHRSVSWYQQTPGQGLQFLFEYFSETQRNKGNFPGRFSGRQFSNSRSEMNVSTLELGDSALYLCASGTGTGNTIYFGEGSWLTVV.

The V and J genes are TRBV18 and TRBJ2-4; TCRdb's D call of TRBD1 is untestable without DNA. The CDR3 length is 17 residues. Per the germline V gene, CDR1 is KGHSH and CDR2 is LQKENI. CDR3 sequence: CASSPLHETTGSNIQYF.

The chain recombines TRBV7-2 with TRBJ2-1; TCRdb picks TRBD1, but there is no DNA to check that call. Germline V gives CDR1 SGHTA, CDR2 FQGNSA. CDR3 length: 15 amino acids. The chain's CDR3 is CASSPAAPKVPEQFF.

The chain employs TRBV6-5 and TRBJ1-1. The CDR3 sequence is 14 residues long. Germline values: CDR1 MNHEY, CDR2 SVGAGI. CDR3 residues: CASSYWQGSTEAFF.

The V and J genes are TRBV7-9 and TRBJ2-7; absent DNA, TCRdb's TRBD1 call cannot be checked. Per the germline V gene, CDR1 is SEHNR and CDR2 is FQNEAQ (reference sequence). The CDR3 is 14 residues long. This CDR3 reads CASSLSGQNYEQYF.

The V call is TRBV5-1, the J call TRBJ2-1; TCRdb reports TRBD2, a call that lacks DNA to check it against. The germline CDR1 and CDR2 sequences are SGHRS and YFSETQ. The CDR3 runs to 14 residues. Here the CDR3 reads CASSLEVSGRVMFF.

The gene calls are TRBV24-1 and TRBJ2-5; with no DNA, the TCRdb D assignment of TRBD1 cannot be verified. Germline assignment: CDR1 KGHDR and CDR2 SFDVKD. CDR3 length: 14 residues. The CDR3: CATSAAGGSETQYF.

V gene TRBV5-1 combines with J gene TRBJ2-5. There are 13 residues in the CDR3. Germline CDR1 SGHRS, CDR2 YFSETQ. The CDR3 reads CASSSGPERTQYF. Full variable domain (missing parts from reference TRBV5-1 and TRBJ2-5): KAGVTQTPRYLIKTRGQQVTLSCSPISGHRSVSWYQQTPGQGLQFLFEYFSETQRNKGNFPGRFSGRQFSNSRSEMNVSTLELGDSALYLCASSSGPERTQYFGPGTRLLVL.

J is TRBJ2-5 and V is TRBV20-1; there is no DNA to check the TCRdb D call of TRBD2. This CDR3 comprises 13 residues. Germline CDR1 reads DFQATT; CDR2 reads SNEGSKA (reference sequence). CDR3 sequence: CSASALATETQYF.